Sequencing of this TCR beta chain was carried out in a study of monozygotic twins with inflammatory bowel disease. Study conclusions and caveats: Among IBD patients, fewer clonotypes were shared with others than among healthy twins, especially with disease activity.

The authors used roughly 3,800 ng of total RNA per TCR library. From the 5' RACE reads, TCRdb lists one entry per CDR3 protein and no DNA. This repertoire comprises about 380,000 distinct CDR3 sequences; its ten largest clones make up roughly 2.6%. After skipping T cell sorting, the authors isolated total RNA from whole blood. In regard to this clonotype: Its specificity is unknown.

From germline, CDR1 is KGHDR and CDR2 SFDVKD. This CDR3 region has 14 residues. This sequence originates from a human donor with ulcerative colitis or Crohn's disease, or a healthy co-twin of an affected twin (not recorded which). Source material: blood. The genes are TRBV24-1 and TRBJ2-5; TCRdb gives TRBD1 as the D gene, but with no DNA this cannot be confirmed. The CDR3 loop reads CATSDRGPQETQYF.